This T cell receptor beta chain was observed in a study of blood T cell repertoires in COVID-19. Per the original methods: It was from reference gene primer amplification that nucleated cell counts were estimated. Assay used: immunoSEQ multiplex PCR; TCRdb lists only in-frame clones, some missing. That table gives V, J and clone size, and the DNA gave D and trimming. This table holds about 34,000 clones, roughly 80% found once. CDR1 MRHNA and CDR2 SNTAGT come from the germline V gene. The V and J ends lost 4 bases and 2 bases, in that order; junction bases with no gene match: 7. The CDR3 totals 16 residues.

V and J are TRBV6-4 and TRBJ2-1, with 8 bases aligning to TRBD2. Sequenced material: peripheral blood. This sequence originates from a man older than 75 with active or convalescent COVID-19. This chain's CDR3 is CASSGQAGVPYNEQFF. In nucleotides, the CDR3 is TGTGCCAGCAGTGGCCAAGCGGGAGTGCCCTACAATGAGCAGTTCTTC.